The T cell receptor beta chain under discussion was sequenced for a study of shared clonotypes between healthy human individuals. The CDR3 extends over 14 amino acids. Germline CDR1 and CDR2: MNHEY and SMNVEV (reference sequence). J gave up 4 bases and V 6 bases, and 6 bases lay outside the gene matches. The authors distributed each subset's genomic DNA evenly over several immunoSEQ plates. Generated by immunoSEQ multiplex PCR, the TCRdb table keeps only in-frame clones and is missing some. In the table there are 2 million to 2.5 million clones, about 95% of which are singletons. Sequences were obtained from naive CD4+ T cells sorted from blood. Subset of the sample: CD45RA+ positively selected. The clonotype originates from a man between 18 and 29 years old in good health. This chain uses TRBV27 with TRBJ2-7; 10 nucleotides agree with TRBD2. Written as DNA, the CDR3 is TGTGCCAGCAGCCCTAGCGGGAGTAGGTACGAGCAGTACTTC. Encoded protein: CASSPSGSRYEQYF.